The 2 T cell receptor beta chains presented below share a single source sample, sequenced in a study of OX40 agonist ivuxolimab in advanced cancers. This table comes from immunoSEQ multiplex PCR, and its TCRdb copy is limited to in-frame clones, with some not included. The sample shows around 71,000 clones, approximately 78% of them seen only once. The sequencing used CD4+ or CD8+ T cells sorted from blood, collected in a trial of the OX40 agonist ivuxolimab. All receptors derive from an adult with an advanced solid tumor such as melanoma, head and neck, liver or kidney cancer.

The chain links TRBV6-1 to TRBJ2-4, with 7 positions matching TRBD1. V shed 0 bases and J 2 bases; nucleotides not matched to a gene: 4. The CDR3 sequence is 16 residues long. CDR1 and CDR2 (germline): MNHNS, SASEGT. In DNA form, the CDR3 reads TGTGCCAGCAGTGAAGCAGAGACAGGGACCAAAAACATTCAGTACTTC. The encoded protein is CASSEAETGTKNIQYF.

The gene calls are TRBV6-5 and TRBJ2-7, with a weak D call TRBD1 (5 bases). This CDR3 spans 16 amino acids. Per germline, CDR1 MNHEY and CDR2 SVGAGI. The V gene lost 4 bases and the J gene lost 5 bases, with 21 bases spanning the gap. CDR3 region: CASSSTLPSQGHEQYF. CDR3 nucleotide sequence: TGTGCCAGCAGTTCGACCTTGCCCTCGCAGGGTCACGAGCAGTACTTC.